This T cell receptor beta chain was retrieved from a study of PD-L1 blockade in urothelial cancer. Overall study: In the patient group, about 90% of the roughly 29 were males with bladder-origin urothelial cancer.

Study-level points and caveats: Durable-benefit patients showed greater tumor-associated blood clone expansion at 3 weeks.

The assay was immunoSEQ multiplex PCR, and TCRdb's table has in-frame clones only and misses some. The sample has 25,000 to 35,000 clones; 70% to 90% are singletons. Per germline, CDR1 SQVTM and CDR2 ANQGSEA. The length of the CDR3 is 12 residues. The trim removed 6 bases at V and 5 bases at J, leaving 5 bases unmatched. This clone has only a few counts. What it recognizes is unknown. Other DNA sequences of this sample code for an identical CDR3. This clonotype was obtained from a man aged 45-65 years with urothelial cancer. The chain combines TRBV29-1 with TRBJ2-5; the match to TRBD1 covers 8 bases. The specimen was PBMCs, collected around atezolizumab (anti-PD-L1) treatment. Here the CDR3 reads CSVGTGWETQYF. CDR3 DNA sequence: TGCAGCGTGGGGACAGGTTGGGAGACCCAGTACTTC.